The sequence of this T cell receptor beta chain was determined in a study of blood T cell repertoires in COVID-19. From germline, CDR1 is MRHNA and CDR2 SNTAGT. The junction had 6 bases not matched to a gene; V was cut back by 6 bases and J by 4 bases. CDR3 size: 15 residues. This clone was seen just once. Data came from immunoSEQ multiplex PCR; TCRdb stores just in-frame clones and leaves some out. The sample contains approximately 160,000 clones, approximately 85% of which appear only once. The sequenced material came from peripheral blood. This sequence joins TRBV6-4 and TRBJ2-3; 11 nucleotides line up with TRBD2. The TCR sequence derives from a man aged 55 to 70 with active or convalescent COVID-19. CDR3 region: CASSSSGGAADTQYF. Written as DNA, the CDR3 is TGTGCCAGCAGCAGTAGCGGGGGGGCCGCAGATACGCAGTATTTT.